This TCR beta chain appears in the sequencing data of a study of T cell responses to AZD1222 COVID-19 vaccine. Study findings and constraints: Spike-specific TCR breadth and depth grew following two AZD1222 doses.

As for this clone: Its antigen is still unknown.

Germline CDR1 SGHTA, CDR2 FQGNSA. This CDR3 has 16 residues. The J segment lost 6 bases and the V segment lost 0 bases, leaving 5 bases of the junction unmatched. Clones were sequenced by immunoSEQ multiplex PCR, and TCRdb holds only the in-frame ones, with some missing. The table records some 110,000 clones, roughly nine tenths of them present only once. The specimen was peripheral blood, collected 28 days after the second dose of the MenACWY control vaccine. The rearrangement uses TRBV7-2 and TRBJ1-6; 7 positions match TRBD1. The clonotype was recovered from an adult who received the MenACWY meningococcal vaccine as a control. The DNA of the CDR3 is TGTGCCAGCAGCTTAGCGGGACAGCTTATTAATTCACCCCTCCACTTT. Translating it yields CASSLAGQLINSPLHF.